One sample yielded the 32 T cell receptor beta chains listed below, sequenced in a study of PD-L1 blockade in urothelial cancer. Sequencing was performed with immunoSEQ multiplex PCR; in TCRdb, only in-frame clones are kept and a portion is missing. Here the sample spans 90,000 to 120,000 clones, 90% to 95% being singletons. Sequenced here: PBMCs, sampled around atezolizumab (anti-PD-L1) treatment. These receptors were obtained from a woman older than 75 with urothelial cancer.

The chain combines TRBV27 with TRBJ2-7, with TRBD2 matching over 7 bases. The germline V gene encodes CDR1 MNHEY and CDR2 SMNVEV (reference sequence). The V segment lost 5 bases and the J segment 2 bases; nucleotides outside the gene matches: 12. The CDR3 extends over 16 amino acids. Here the CDR3 reads CASSARGGGTAYEQYF. CDR3 DNA sequence: TGTGCCAGCAGTGCGCGGGGCGGGGGAACCGCCTACGAGCAGTACTTC.

This chain joins TRBV7-2 and TRBJ2-3; perhaps TRBD1 as D (6 bases). The CDR3 is made up of 17 amino acids. Germline assignment: CDR1 SGHTA and CDR2 FQGNSA. V gave up 5 bases and J gave up 2 bases, with 20 bases separating them. CDR3 in DNA: TGTGCCAGCAGCCAAGGAACAGCAAGGGGGTTCACAGATACGCAGTATTTT. Translated, it gives CASSQGTARGFTDTQYF. Full variable domain (outside the CDR3, taken from reference TRBV7-2 and TRBJ2-3): GAGVSQSPSNKVTEKGKDVELRCDPISGHTALYWYRQSLGQGLEFLIYFQGNSAPDKSGLPSDRFSAERTGGSVSTLTIQRTQQEDSAVYLCASSQGTARGFTDTQYFGPGTRLTVL.

CDR3 DNA: TGTGCCAGCAGTGAAGGGCTGGGCAATCAGCCCCAGCATTTT. This encodes CASSEGLGNQPQHF. J is TRBJ1-5 and V is TRBV25-1, with unresolved D. The CDR3 has 14 amino acids. Deletions cut 2 bases from V and 2 bases from J, with 7 bases between. CDR1 is MGHDK, CDR2 SYGVNS, per germline.

The chain has TRBV18 and TRBJ1-1, with D tentatively TRBD1 (5 bases). Trimming removed 4 bases from V and 4 bases from J, with 13 bases in between. The CDR3 loop spans 14 amino acids. Germline loops: CDR1 KGHSH, CDR2 LQKENI. This CDR3 reads CASSRGEPGTEAFF. The CDR3 DNA sequence: TGTGCCAGCTCACGGGGGGAACCGGGCACTGAAGCTTTCTTT.

The table lists this clone with a count of one. The gene calls are TRBV7-3 and TRBJ2-3, with a possible D match to TRBD2 (5 bases). Germline V gene lookup returns CDR1 SGHTA and CDR2 FQGTGA. Trimming took off 3 bases at V and 0 bases at J, with 10 bases between the two ends. This CDR3 region has 15 residues. The CDR3 DNA reads TGTGCCAGCAGCTTGGCGGGCACTAGCACAGATACGCAGTATTTT. Translated, it gives CASSLAGTSTDTQYF.

The rearrangement links TRBV2 to TRBJ1-2; 10 nucleotides match TRBD1. Germline loops: CDR1 SNHLY, CDR2 FYNNEI. The V and J ends lost 5 bases and 3 bases, in that order; junction bases with no gene match: 9. This CDR3 comprises 16 residues. In nucleotides, the CDR3 is TGTGCCAGCAGTCTGGACAGGGGGAGTCAGCACTATGGCTACACCTTC. It specifies CASSLDRGSQHYGYTF.

The chain couples TRBV7-3 to TRBJ2-1; 7 nucleotides match TRBD1. CDR1 and CDR2 (germline): SGHTA, FQGTGA. Trimming cost V 4 bases and J 6 bases; bases outside gene matches: 3. The CDR3 runs 13 residues. The CDR3 here is CASSSGQPNEQFF. The CDR3 coding sequence is TGTGCCAGCAGCTCGGGACAGCCCAATGAGCAGTTCTTC.

CDR3 amino acids: CASSEKIGLAGTNEQFF. Here the CDR3 DNA reads TGTGCCAGCAGTGAAAAAATAGGACTAGCGGGTACCAATGAGCAGTTCTTC. The gene calls are TRBV6-1 and TRBJ2-1, with 11 bases fitting TRBD2. The CDR3 is 17 amino acids. V dropped 2 bases and J dropped 6; count of bases not matched to a gene: 9. CDR1 MNHNS and CDR2 SASEGT come from the germline V gene.

This chain uses TRBV10-3 with TRBJ2-5; TRBD2 matches at 12 bases. The CDR3 extends over 16 amino acids. Germline-derived CDR1 and CDR2 are ENHRY and SYGVKD. J lost 5 bases, V lost 0 bases, and 4 bases had no gene match. Here the CDR3 reads CAISESTSGRSETQYF. The CDR3 DNA reads TGTGCCATCAGTGAGTCTACTAGCGGGAGGAGTGAGACCCAGTACTTC.

The J gene is TRBJ2-3, the V gene TRBV5-6, with 7 bases fitting TRBD1. V lost 8 bases and J lost 2; bases outside the gene matches: 14. The CDR3 consists of 16 residues. CDR1 and CDR2 (germline): SGHDT, YYEEEE. CDR3 sequence reads: CASGTAQGVITDTQYF. CDR3 in DNA: TGTGCCAGTGGGACAGCCCAGGGAGTAATCACAGATACGCAGTATTTT.

The chain links TRBV28 to TRBJ1-1, with a weak D call TRBD1 (5 bases). Germline assignment: CDR1 MDHEN and CDR2 SYDVKM. The CDR3 extends over 17 amino acids. V was shortened by 8 bases and J by 0 bases, with 22 bases between the two germline ends. In nucleotides, the CDR3 is TGTGCCAGCGGAGTCCCTGGGGGGTTCCTAATGAACACTGAAGCTTTCTTT. Translation gives CASGVPGGFLMNTEAFF.

The rearrangement joins TRBV27 to TRBJ2-7, with TRBD1 matching over 9 bases. Germline V gene sequence: CDR1 MNHEY, CDR2 SMNVEV (reference sequence). This CDR3 comprises 14 residues. The V and J ends lost 8 bases and 0 bases, in that order; junction bases with no gene match: 5. CDR3 sequence reads: CASAPGQGSYEQYF. Written as DNA, the CDR3 is TGTGCCAGCGCCCCGGGACAGGGCTCCTACGAGCAGTACTTC.

This CDR3 reads CASSVGGRSNQPQHF. The CDR3 DNA follows: TGTGCCAGCAGCGTAGGAGGGAGGAGCAATCAGCCCCAGCATTTT. V usage is TRBV9 and J usage is TRBJ1-5; no firm D call. The germline V gene has CDR1 SGDLS and CDR2 YYNGEE. Trimming took off 0 bases at V and 1 base at J, with 8 bases between the two ends. This CDR3 spans 15 amino acids. Full variable domain (outside the CDR3, taken from reference TRBV9 and TRBJ1-5): DSGVTQTPKHLITATGQRVTLRCSPRSGDLSVYWYQQSLDQGLQFLIQYYNGEERAKGNILERFSAQQFPDLHSELNLSSLELGDSALYFCASSVGGRSNQPQHFGDGTRLSIL.

The chain combines TRBV19 with TRBJ2-1; 12 bases match TRBD2. Germline V gene data show CDR1 as LNHDA and CDR2 as SQIVND (reference sequence). Losses at the gene ends were 9 bases for V and 2 bases for J; bases not matched to a gene: 5. The CDR3 has 15 amino acids. The CDR3 DNA sequence: TGTGCCAGCAGGACTAGCGGGAACACCTACAATGAGCAGTTCTTC. It is translated as CASRTSGNTYNEQFF.

The rearrangement joins TRBV19 to TRBJ1-5, with 8 bases aligning to TRBD1. The CDR3 consists of 16 residues. Germline V lookup: CDR1 LNHDA, CDR2 SQIVND (reference sequence). V gave up 1 base and J gave up 7 bases; unmatched junction bases: 9. For the CDR3, the DNA is TGTGCCAGTAGTATAGGAGGCAGGGGGCAGTACCAGCCCCAGCATTTT. As protein: CASSIGGRGQYQPQHF.

V is TRBV4-1 and J is TRBJ1-3, with 10 bases that match TRBD1. V was clipped by 1 base and J by 4 bases; unmatched bases: 16. Germline CDR1 reads MGHRA; CDR2 reads YSYEKL. This CDR3 region has 20 residues. CDR3 region: CASSQGRAFGTGELGNTIYF. DNA for the CDR3: TGCGCCAGCAGCCAAGGCCGAGCCTTCGGGACAGGGGAACTAGGAAACACCATATATTTT.

This rearrangement joins TRBV7-9 to TRBJ2-7; 8 bases align to TRBD1. The CDR3 length is 15 residues. Germline V lookup: CDR1 SEHNR, CDR2 FQNEAQ (reference sequence). V shed 5 bases, J shed 0 bases, and the junction held 6 bases outside the gene matches. The CDR3 region is CASSLGTGLSYEQYF. The CDR3, as DNA: TGTGCCAGCAGCCTGGGGACAGGCCTCTCCTACGAGCAGTACTTC.

In its sample, this clone was seen a few times. This chain connects TRBV30 to TRBJ1-4; 11 nucleotides align to TRBD1. Germline CDR1 and CDR2: GTSNPN and SVGIG (reference sequence). The CDR3 totals 16 residues. Trimming cost V 2 bases and J 2 bases; bases outside gene matches: 4. This CDR3 reads CAWSTGQGATNEKLFF. The CDR3 DNA is TGTGCCTGGAGTACCGGACAGGGGGCGACTAATGAAAAACTGTTTTTT.

V gene TRBV30 combines with J gene TRBJ1-3; D might be TRBD1 (6 bases). Germline CDR1 GTSNPN, CDR2 SVGIG (reference sequence). Trimming removed 0 bases at V and 2 bases at J, with 14 bases between. CDR3 size: 16 residues. CDR3 in DNA: TGTGCCTGGAGTGTAGTGTTTAGGGGGACTGGAAACACCATATATTTT. This gives the protein CAWSVVFRGTGNTIYF.

The chain combines TRBV6-4 with TRBJ1-1; weak D call: TRBD1 (5 bases). The CDR3 loop spans 14 amino acids. V gave up 2 bases and J gave up 3 bases, with 10 bases separating them. Germline V gene data show CDR1 as MRHNA and CDR2 as SNTAGT. CDR3 sequence: CASSDTAGDTEAFF. The CDR3 DNA is TGTGCCAGCAGTGACACGGCGGGGGACACTGAAGCTTTCTTT.

This clone was counted a single time. The J gene is TRBJ1-2, the V gene TRBV16; 9 positions agree with TRBD1. The CDR3 consists of 17 residues. Trimming removed 6 bases from V and 2 bases from J; junction bases left unmatched: 13. The germline V gene has CDR1 KGHSY and CDR2 FQNENV. CDR3 region: CASSGNGVGQGNYGYTF. As DNA, the CDR3 is TGTGCCAGCAGTGGAAACGGGGTCGGACAGGGGAACTATGGCTACACCTTC. The full variable domain, rest sourced from reference TRBV16 and TRBJ1-2, is GEEVAQTPKHLVRGEGQKAKLYCAPIKGHSYVFWYQQVLKNEFKFLISFQNENVFDETGMPKERFSAKCLPNSPCSLEIQATKLEDSAVYFCASSGNGVGQGNYGYTFGSGTRLTVV.

V and J are TRBV7-3 and TRBJ2-2; perhaps TRBD2 as D (6 bases). In germline, CDR1 is SGHTA, CDR2 FQGTGA. The CDR3 loop spans 13 amino acids. Trimming left V 8 bases short and J 6 bases short, with 13 bases between. The CDR3: CASSHGSPGELFF. CDR3 coding DNA: TGTGCCAGCTCCCACGGGAGCCCCGGGGAGCTGTTTTTT. Together with reference TRBV7-3 and TRBJ2-2, the CDR3 gives the full variable domain: GAGVSQTPSNKVTEKGKYVELRCDPISGHTALYWYRQSLGQGPEFLIYFQGTGAADDSGLPNDRFFAVRPEGSVSTLKIQRTERGDSAVYLCASSHGSPGELFFGEGSRLTVL.

V is TRBV7-8 and J is TRBJ2-7; 7 bases align to TRBD1. The CDR3 runs to 14 residues. With V trimmed by 10 bases and J by 1 base, 10 bases remained unmatched. CDR1 and CDR2 (germline): SGHVS, FQNEAQ. As DNA, the CDR3 is TGTGCCACAAAAGCGAGACAGGGATCCTACGAGCAGTACTTC. Protein sequence: CATKARQGSYEQYF. Together with reference TRBV7-8 and TRBJ2-7, the CDR3 gives the full variable domain: GAGVSQSPRYKVAKRGQDVALRCDPISGHVSLFWYQQALGQGPEFLTYFQNEAQLDKSGLPSDRFFAERPEGSVSTLKIQRTQQEDSAVYLCATKARQGSYEQYFGPGTRLTVT.

This chain links TRBV19 with TRBJ2-3; 10 bases are a match to TRBD2. The germline gives CDR1 LNHDA, CDR2 SQIVND (reference sequence). Trimming took 8 bases from V and 1 from J; bases not matched to a gene: 6. This CDR3 is 15 amino acids long. The CDR3 nucleotides are TGTGCCAGTCGAGAGACTAGCGGGCGCACAGATACGCAGTATTTT. It yields the protein CASRETSGRTDTQYF.

The chain employs TRBV19 and TRBJ1-1; D is unresolved. Germline CDR1 and CDR2: LNHDA and SQIVND (reference sequence). The ends were cut back, 3 bases at V and 1 base at J, with 6 bases in the middle. The CDR3 is 13 amino acids. Written as DNA, the CDR3 is TGTGCCAGTAGTATCTTCAGGAACACTGAAGCTTTCTTT. Amino acids: CASSIFRNTEAFF.

The chain employs TRBV25-1 and TRBJ1-1, with D perhaps matching TRBD1 (6 bases). Germline loops: CDR1 MGHDK, CDR2 SYGVNS. Trimming left V 4 bases short and J 4 bases short, with 16 bases between. The CDR3 is made up of 15 amino acids. The CDR3 bases are TGTGCCAGCAGTGGCAGGGCGGGAGGGGGCACTGAAGCTTTCTTT. It encodes CASSGRAGGGTEAFF.

V is TRBV18 and J is TRBJ2-7; 7 positions agree with TRBD1. This CDR3 has 13 amino acids. The V gene end was trimmed by 4 bases and the J gene end by 2 bases; junction bases not matched to a gene: 2. Germline lookup yields CDR1 KGHSH and CDR2 LQKENI. The DNA for the CDR3 is TGTGCCAGCTCACTGGGACAGCCCTACGAGCAGTACTTC. It is translated as CASSLGQPYEQYF.

The V and J genes are TRBV7-8 and TRBJ1-2; no firm D call. V was cut by 8 bases and J by 3 bases, with 16 bases left in between. The CDR3 has 14 amino acids. The germline V gene has CDR1 SGHVS and CDR2 FQNEAQ. The CDR3, as DNA: TGTGCCAGCTATCTCCCGGGGAATGACTATGGCTACACCTTC. It codes for CASYLPGNDYGYTF. Full variable domain (rest looked up from reference TRBV7-8 and TRBJ1-2): GAGVSQSPRYKVAKRGQDVALRCDPISGHVSLFWYQQALGQGPEFLTYFQNEAQLDKSGLPSDRFFAERPEGSVSTLKIQRTQQEDSAVYLCASYLPGNDYGYTFGSGTRLTVV.

The chain joins TRBV12-5 to TRBJ1-1, with a possible D match to TRBD1 (6 bases). CDR1 LGHNT and CDR2 FRNRAP come from the germline V gene. V lost 7 bases and J lost 0, with 12 bases in between. The CDR3 has 14 amino acids. CDR3 protein: CASAPTGVNTEAFF. The DNA of the CDR3 is TGTGCTAGTGCTCCGACAGGAGTGAACACTGAAGCTTTCTTT.

This chain joins TRBV7-2 and TRBJ2-7, with 9 bases aligning to TRBD2. There are 14 residues in the CDR3. The germline V gene encodes CDR1 SGHTA and CDR2 FQGNSA. The J segment lost 4 bases and the V segment lost 5 bases, leaving 6 bases of the junction unmatched. The DNA of the CDR3 is TGTGCCAGCAGCCTAAGACTAGCGGAGTACGAGCAGTACTTC. Protein product: CASSLRLAEYEQYF.

Concerning this clone itself: A junction boundary mismatches the germline segment, possibly from a read error. The CDR3 sequence is CASNSGVGNNGELFF. In nucleotides, the CDR3 is TGTGCCAGTAACTCTGGGGTCGGGAACAACGGGGAGCTGTTTTTT. This chain links TRBV19 with TRBJ2-2; possible D gene TRBD2, 5 bases. CDR1 is LNHDA, CDR2 SQIVND, per germline (reference sequence). This CDR3 has 15 residues.

This clone was counted between two and nine times. The chain combines TRBV11-1 with TRBJ2-7; 7 nucleotides line up with TRBD1. From germline, CDR1 is SGHAT and CDR2 FQDESV (reference sequence). The CDR3 runs to 16 residues. V lost 5 bases, J lost 0 bases, and 10 bases stayed unmatched. DNA of the CDR3: TGTGCCAGCAGCCGCGGCCGGGACAGCTCCTCCTACGAGCAGTACTTC. It encodes CASSRGRDSSSYEQYF.